The text below deals with one T cell receptor (beta chain). Its antigen is still unknown. This sample is part of a study of a mutant IDH1 vaccine in newly diagnosed glioma. The germline V gene encodes CDR1 LGHNA and CDR2 YNFKEQ. This CDR3 has 14 amino acids. V was pared by 0 bases and J by 3 bases, with 8 bases between. Profiled with immunoSEQ multiplex PCR; TCRdb holds only in-frame clones, not every one. The sample lists about 36,000 clones, 80% occurring once. As to time point: week 11, during vaccination. Mutant IDH1 20-mer peptide, at 300 ug, made up each vaccine dose, with topical imiquimod. The genes are TRBV4-2 and TRBJ1-1, with D unresolved. This TCR was sampled from a woman aged 25-40 years with glioma. Some clones in this sample may be carry-over from other donors' samples. The sample in question was peripheral blood mononuclear cells (PBMCs), obtained from a glioma patient whose treatment included an IDH1 peptide vaccine. This CDR3 reads CASSQESEYTEAFF. The CDR3 nucleotides read TGTGCCAGCAGCCAAGAATCGGAATACACTGAAGCTTTCTTT.